This T cell receptor beta chain was found in a study of regulatory and conventional T cells in breast cancer. This clonotype occurred a few times. The CDR3 covers 15 residues. V lost 5 bases, J lost 3 bases, and 14 bases lay in between. From germline, CDR1 is SGHTA and CDR2 FQGNSA. TCRdb passed the PCR reads through MiXCR, listing each CDR3 protein once. The repertoire holds roughly 16,000 distinct CDR3 sequences, 25% to 40% seen once, with roughly 1.7% in the top ten. The chain carries TRBV7-2 and TRBJ1-3; no definite D call. The receptor was isolated from a female donor in good health. Sequencing input: conventional T cells from blood. The CDR3 DNA is TGTGCCAGCAGCAACGGCGCGGGATATGGAAACACCATATATTTT. It specifies CASSNGAGYGNTIYF.